This T cell receptor beta chain was sequenced for a study of human T cells and chemical hapten exposure. For the study at large: Patch tests applied 0.01% DPC to the upper back, read at 6 days.

TCRdb reprocessed the RACE reads with MiXCR, giving one entry per CDR3 protein. The sample has 100,000 or so distinct CDR3 sequences; about 10% are singletons. CDR3 length equals 13 residues. Trimming cost V 10 bases and J 3 bases, with 12 bases left between them. CDR1 and CDR2 from the germline V gene are LNHDA and SQIVND (reference sequence). Stated time point: patch test 1, 2 weeks after DPC sensitization. The treatment: therapeutic diphenylcyclopropenone sensitization with weekly scalp DPC. Staff drew blood before applying each patch test. This rearrangement joins TRBV19 to TRBJ1-4, with a weak D call TRBD1 (5 bases). This receptor was identified in a man aged 40-55 years with alopecia areata. Some clones in this sample may be carry-over from other donors' samples. The material sequenced was whole blood, taken in connection with sensitization to the hapten diphenylcyclopropenone (DPC). CDR3 nucleotide sequence: TGTGCCACTAGGGGTGCGGCTAATGAAAAACTGTTTTTT. The encoded protein is CATRGAANEKLFF.